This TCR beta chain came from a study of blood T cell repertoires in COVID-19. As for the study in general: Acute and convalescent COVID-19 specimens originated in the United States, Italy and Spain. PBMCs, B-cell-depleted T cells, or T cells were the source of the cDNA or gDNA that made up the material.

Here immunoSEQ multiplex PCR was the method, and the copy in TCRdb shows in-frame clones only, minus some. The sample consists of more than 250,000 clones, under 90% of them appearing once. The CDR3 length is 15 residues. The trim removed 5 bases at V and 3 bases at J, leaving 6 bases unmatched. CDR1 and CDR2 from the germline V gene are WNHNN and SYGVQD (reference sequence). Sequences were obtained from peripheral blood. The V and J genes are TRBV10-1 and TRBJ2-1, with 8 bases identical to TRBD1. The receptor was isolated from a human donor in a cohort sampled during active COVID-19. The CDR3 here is CASSMGQVIYNEQFF. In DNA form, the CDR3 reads TGCGCCAGCAGTATGGGACAGGTAATCTACAATGAGCAGTTCTTC.